These 2 T cell receptor beta chains share one sample of origin, sequenced in a study of shared clonotypes between healthy human individuals (dated by TCRdb to about 2020). The library was generated by the immunoSEQ multiplex PCR assay. TCRdb's version of the immuneACCESS table is confined to in-frame rearrangements and falls short of the full clone set. An unresolved V gene accounts for under half of the shortfall where checked; the remainder is of unknown origin. This sample comprises some 450,000 clones, roughly three quarters of them detected only once. Around 12% of the sample is in the top ten clones. The material sequenced was PBMCs. The source is a woman in her thirties or forties in good health. Some clones in this sample may be carry-over from other donors' samples.

DNA for the CDR3: TGTGCCAGCAGCTTACTAGCGGGAGCCGGCTACGAGCAGTACTTC. Protein sequence: CASSLLAGAGYEQYF. The chain combines TRBV7-2 with TRBJ2-7, with 10 positions matching TRBD2. Trimming at V came to 2 bases and at J to 3 bases, leaving 4 bases not matched to a gene. Germline lookup yields CDR1 SGHTA and CDR2 FQGNSA. CDR3 length: 15 residues.

Only a few counts were recorded for this clone. The V and J genes are TRBV27 and TRBJ2-1; D may be TRBD2 (6 bases). Germline CDR1 MNHEY, CDR2 SMNVEV (reference sequence). The CDR3 is made up of 11 amino acids. Trimming removed 7 bases from V and 7 bases from J, with 8 bases in between. The CDR3 sequence: CASNRGNEQFF. The CDR3 nucleotides are TGTGCCAGCAACCGGGGGAATGAGCAGTTCTTC.